The 5 T cell receptor beta chains presented below share a single source sample, sequenced in a study of identical twins. TCRdb itself ran the 5' RACE reads through MiXCR, one entry per CDR3 protein. Among 1,800,000 or so distinct CDR3 sequences, more than 30% were seen once, and the ten largest hold 0.27%. The specimen was cord blood. These receptors were obtained from a newborn girl in good health.

This clonotype was recorded a few times. This rearrangement joins TRBV20-1 to TRBJ2-3; 9 bases fit TRBD2. The CDR3 has 19 residues. CDR1 and CDR2 (germline): DFQATT, SNEGSKA (reference sequence). J lost 2 bases, V lost 8 bases, and 23 bases had no gene match. The CDR3 reads CSPYPGTDSQRGVTDTQYF. DNA for the CDR3: TGCAGTCCGTATCCTGGGACGGATAGCCAGCGGGGGGTCACAGATACGCAGTATTTT.

This clonotype occurred a few times. The chain is built from TRBV12-3 or TRBV12-4 and TRBJ2-4; 11 bases are shared with TRBD2. Germline trimming cut 6 bases from V and 13 bases from J; bases unmatched to any gene: 8. This CDR3 is built from 13 residues. The CDR3 spells CASRASGRFEQYF. The CDR3 DNA reads TGTGCCAGCAGGGCTAGCGGGAGGTTTGAGCAGTACTTC.

J is TRBJ2-4 and V is TRBV6-1, with 8 nucleotides matching TRBD1. Matching the DNA end better, TRBJ2-7 makes the J call doubtful. In germline, CDR1 is MNHNS, CDR2 SASEGT. CDR3 length: 15 amino acids. CDR3 sequence: CASSEAGQAYYEQYF. CDR3 nucleotide sequence: TGTGCCAGCAGTGAAGCGGGACAGGCTTACTACGAGCAGTACTTC.

Here the CDR3 reads CASSLGPGSGDTQYF. The CDR3 DNA is TGTGCCAGCAGCTTAGGACCGGGGTCGGGAGATACGCAGTATTTT. The rearrangement uses TRBV7-8 and TRBJ2-3, with D perhaps TRBD2 (5 bases). This CDR3 is built from 15 residues. V was shortened by 1 base and J by 5 bases, with 13 bases between the two germline ends. From germline, CDR1 is SGHVS and CDR2 FQNEAQ.

This chain connects TRBV20-1 to TRBJ2-5, with a tentative D call TRBD2 (5 bases). Trimming shortened V by 0 bases and J by 3 bases, and 20 bases separated the two germline ends. Germline V lookup: CDR1 DFQATT, CDR2 SNEGSKA (reference sequence). The CDR3 is 17 amino acids. CDR3 coding DNA: TGCAGTGCTAGAGATCCCGGGAAGAGTAGTCTAAAAGAGACCCAGTACTTC. This encodes CSARDPGKSSLKETQYF.